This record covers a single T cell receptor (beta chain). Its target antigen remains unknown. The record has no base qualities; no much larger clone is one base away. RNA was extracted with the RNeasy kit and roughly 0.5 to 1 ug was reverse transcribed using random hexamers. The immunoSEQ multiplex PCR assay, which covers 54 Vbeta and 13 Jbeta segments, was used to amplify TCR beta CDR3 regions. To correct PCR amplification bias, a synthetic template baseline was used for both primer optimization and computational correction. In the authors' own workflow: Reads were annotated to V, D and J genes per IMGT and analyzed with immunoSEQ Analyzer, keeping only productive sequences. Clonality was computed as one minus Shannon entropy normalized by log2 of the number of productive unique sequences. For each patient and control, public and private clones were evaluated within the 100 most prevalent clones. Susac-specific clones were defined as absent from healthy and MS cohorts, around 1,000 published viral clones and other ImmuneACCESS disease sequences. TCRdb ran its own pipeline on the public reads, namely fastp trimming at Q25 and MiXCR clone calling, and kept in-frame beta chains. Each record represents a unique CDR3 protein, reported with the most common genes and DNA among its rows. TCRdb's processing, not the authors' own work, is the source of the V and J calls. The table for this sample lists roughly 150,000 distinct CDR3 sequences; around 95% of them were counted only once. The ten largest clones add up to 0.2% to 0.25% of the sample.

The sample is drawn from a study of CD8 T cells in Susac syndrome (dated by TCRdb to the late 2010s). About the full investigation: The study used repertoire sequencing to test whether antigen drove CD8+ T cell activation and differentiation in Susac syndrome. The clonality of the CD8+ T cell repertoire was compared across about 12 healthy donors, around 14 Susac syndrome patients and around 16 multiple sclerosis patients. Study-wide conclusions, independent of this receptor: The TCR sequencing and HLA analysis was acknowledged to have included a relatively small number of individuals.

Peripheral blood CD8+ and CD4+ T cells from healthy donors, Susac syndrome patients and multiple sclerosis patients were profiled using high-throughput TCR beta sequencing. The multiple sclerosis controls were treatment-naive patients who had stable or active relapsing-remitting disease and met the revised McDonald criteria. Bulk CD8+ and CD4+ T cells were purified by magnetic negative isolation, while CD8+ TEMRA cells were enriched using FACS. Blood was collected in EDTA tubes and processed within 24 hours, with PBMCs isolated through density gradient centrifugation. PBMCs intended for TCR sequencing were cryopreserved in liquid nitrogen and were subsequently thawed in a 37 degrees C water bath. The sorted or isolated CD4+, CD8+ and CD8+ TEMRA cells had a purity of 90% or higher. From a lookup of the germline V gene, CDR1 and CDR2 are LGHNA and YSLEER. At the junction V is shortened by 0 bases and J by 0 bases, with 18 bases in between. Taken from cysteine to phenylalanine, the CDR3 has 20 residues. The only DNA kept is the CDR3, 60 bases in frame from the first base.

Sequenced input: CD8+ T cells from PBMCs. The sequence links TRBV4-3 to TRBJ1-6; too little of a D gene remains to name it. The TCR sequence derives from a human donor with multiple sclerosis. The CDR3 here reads CASSQDSVGSLSSYNSPLHF. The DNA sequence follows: TGCGCCAGCAGCCAAGATTCAGTAGGGTCCTTGAGCTCCTATAATTCACCCCTCCACTTT.